A selection of T cell receptor beta chains follows, all from one sample in a study of blood T cell repertoires in COVID-19. Libraries were prepared by immunoSEQ multiplex PCR; TCRdb keeps only in-frame clonotypes and omits some of them. The table records 270,000 or so clones, approximately 92% of them present only once. The sequenced material came from peripheral blood. These receptors were collected from a woman aged 40 to 50 who had recovered from COVID-19. Each CDR3 is given without its conserved first and last residue.

v_call	j_call	cdr3_aa
TRBV12-5	TRBJ1-1	ASGLVLGGNTEAF
TRBV12-3/TRBV12-4	TRBJ2-7	ASRTGGSYEQY
TRBV28	TRBJ2-3	ASNPHNADTQY
TRBV6-5	TRBJ1-2	ASSYSASPGGYT
TRBV30	TRBJ1-4	AWRPGATNEKLF
TRBV29-1	TRBJ1-2	SVGGRLIGVGYT
TRBV6-6	TRBJ2-5	ASKVGGGETQY
TRBV7-9	TRBJ2-2	ASITGHPNTGELF
TRBV23-1	TRBJ1-4	ASTIRGQGLVTNEKLF
TRBV7-2	TRBJ2-2	ASSFSPATGELF
TRBV25-1	TRBJ2-5	ASSRPGTAGETQY
TRBV20-1	TRBJ1-2	SARGQGGYT
TRBV4-2	TRBJ1-3	ASSREGGLSGNTIY
TRBV10-2	TRBJ2-2	ATPRGDREYTGELF
TRBV5-5	TRBJ2-3	ASSLDSSTDTQY
TRBV2	TRBJ2-2	ASRAGGPGGELF
TRBV7-2	TRBJ1-6	ASSDGQGKGSPLH
TRBV4-1	TRBJ1-2	ASSPGDLLNYGYT
TRBV5-6	TRBJ1-5	ASSFFNSNQPQH
TRBV5-1	TRBJ1-2	ASTAGANYGYT
TRBV5-1	TRBJ2-5	ASSLAPAPETQY
TRBV7-9	TRBJ1-2	ASSPTGTDGYT
TRBV15	TRBJ1-2	ATSRDGGDGYT
TRBV10-1	TRBJ2-2	ASSVYGGELF
TRBV28	TRBJ2-2	ASSPPDRATGELF
TRBV6-6	TRBJ2-7	ASSVSRGRGEQY
TRBV4-1	TRBJ1-1	ASSQTDRGKNTEAF
TRBV7-2	TRBJ2-5	ASSLEGSGGSETQY
TRBV7-9	TRBJ1-1	ASSLGEGEAF
TRBV12-5	TRBJ2-1	ASGLVLGFGGSSYNEQF
TRBV5-1	TRBJ2-3	ASSLEQGITDTQY